One and the same sample provided the 6 T cell receptor beta chains below, sequenced in a study of cytomegalovirus exposure and HLA in healthy donors. Both 60 Vbeta primers and 13 Jbeta primers went into the PCR. Produced via immunoSEQ multiplex PCR; TCRdb's table is partial and in-frame only. The data show around 130,000 clones, 60% to 80% seen once. The specimen sequenced was PBMCs. The receptors originated from a woman aged 55-69 years in good health and CMV-seronegative.

This sequence joins TRBV4-1 and TRBJ2-4; 14 nucleotides line up with TRBD2. Germline lookup yields CDR1 MGHRA and CDR2 YSYEKL. The trim removed 1 base at V and 2 bases at J, leaving 4 bases unmatched. The CDR3 has 18 residues. This chain's CDR3 is CASSQGLAGGVTKNIQYF. The CDR3 nucleotides read TGCGCCAGCAGCCAAGGACTAGCGGGAGGGGTGACCAAAAACATTCAGTACTTC.

The rearrangement uses TRBV7-9 and TRBJ2-1, with 8 bases aligning to TRBD2. V lost 6 bases, J lost 3 bases, and 19 bases stayed unmatched. Germline V gene data show CDR1 as SEHNR and CDR2 as FQNEAQ (reference sequence). This CDR3 spans 19 amino acids. CDR3 sequence (DNA): TGTGCCAGCAGAAGAAGGGGTGACGGGCGGGAGGCTGGCTACAATGAGCAGTTCTTC. Amino acid sequence: CASRRRGDGREAGYNEQFF.

This clone has only a few counts. CDR3: CASSVTSGRVNEQFF. The CDR3 nucleotides read TGTGCCAGCAGTGTGACTAGCGGGAGAGTTAATGAGCAGTTCTTC. The rearrangement links TRBV2 to TRBJ2-1; 12 bases map to TRBD2. CDR3 length equals 15 residues. Germline-derived CDR1 and CDR2 are SNHLY and FYNNEI. The V gene end was trimmed by 4 bases and the J gene end by 7 bases; junction bases not matched to a gene: 5.

This clone was seen only a few times. The V call is TRBV6-6, the J call TRBJ1-2; 8 bases match TRBD1. J was trimmed by 6 bases and V by 8 bases; bases with no gene match: 14. CDR1 MNHNY and CDR2 SVGAGI come from the germline V gene (reference sequence). The CDR3 is made up of 15 amino acids. The CDR3 is CASGPGGQDPNGYTF. DNA of the CDR3: TGTGCCAGCGGGCCCGGGGGACAGGACCCTAATGGCTACACCTTC.

V and J are TRBV19 and TRBJ1-1; 12 bases match TRBD1. The J segment lost 4 bases and the V segment lost 4 bases, leaving 1 base of the junction unmatched. The germline CDR1 and CDR2 sequences are LNHDA and SQIVND (reference sequence). This CDR3 spans 14 amino acids. The CDR3 loop is CASSRDRGPTEAFF. In nucleotides, the CDR3 is TGTGCCAGTAGTAGGGACAGGGGGCCCACTGAAGCTTTCTTT.

This chain joins TRBV5-1 and TRBJ2-5; 9 bases match TRBD1. The germline V gene encodes CDR1 SGHRS and CDR2 YFSETQ. This CDR3 is 15 amino acids long. Trimming cost V 5 bases and J 1 base; bases outside gene matches: 6. The CDR3, as DNA: TGCGCCAGCAGGGGGACAGGGCGGCCCCAAGAGACCCAGTACTTC. Its protein is CASRGTGRPQETQYF.